These 32 T cell receptor beta chains originate from one sample sequenced in a study of cytomegalovirus exposure and HLA in healthy donors. PCR employed 60 Vbeta and 13 Jbeta primers. TCRdb keeps only in-frame clones here, not all; method: immunoSEQ multiplex PCR. The repertoire holds roughly 180,000 clones, with about 85% as singletons. Sequencing was done on a sample of PBMCs. The receptors were gathered from a woman aged 45-65 years in good health and CMV-seropositive.

This clone was observed a few times. The chain is built from TRBV27 and TRBJ2-7; 10 bases agree with TRBD2. CDR1 is MNHEY, CDR2 SMNVEV, per germline (reference sequence). V lost 3 bases to trimming and J lost 0 bases; unmatched junction nucleotides: 5. The CDR3 loop spans 16 amino acids. For the CDR3, the DNA is TGTGCCAGCAGTTTGACTAGCGGGCACCTCTCCTACGAGCAGTACTTC. Encoded protein: CASSLTSGHLSYEQYF.

The chain joins TRBV7-2 to TRBJ1-5; 8 bases agree with TRBD1. Losses at the gene ends were 5 bases for V and 0 bases for J; bases not matched to a gene: 9. Germline V gene data show CDR1 as SGHTA and CDR2 as FQGNSA. The CDR3 consists of 17 residues. The CDR3 coding sequence is TGTGCCAGCAGCCGGGACAGGCGGGGAAGTAGCAATCAGCCCCAGCATTTT. Translation gives CASSRDRRGSSNQPQHF. Looking up the rest from reference TRBV7-2 and TRBJ1-5 gives the full variable domain: GAGVSQSPSNKVTEKGKDVELRCDPISGHTALYWYRQSLGQGLEFLIYFQGNSAPDKSGLPSDRFSAERTGGSVSTLTIQRTQQEDSAVYLCASSRDRRGSSNQPQHFGDGTRLSIL.

J is TRBJ2-1 and V is TRBV28, with D possibly being TRBD1 (6 bases). This CDR3 region has 13 residues. Trimming took off 1 base at V and 10 bases at J, with 11 bases between the two ends. Germline values: CDR1 MDHEN, CDR2 SYDVKM. CDR3 DNA sequence: TGTGCCAGCAGTTTATCGCCCACAGGGGAGCAGTTCTTC. Its translation: CASSLSPTGEQFF.

Remarks on this clone: This sample also contains other DNA sequences that code for the same CDR3. The rearrangement links TRBV19 to TRBJ2-7, with 7 bases matching TRBD1. The CDR3 is made up of 15 amino acids. Germline CDR1 and CDR2: LNHDA and SQIVND (reference sequence). The ends lost 2 bases at V and 0 bases at J; junction bases unmatched: 4. This CDR3 is CASSISRDSSYEQYF. The CDR3 DNA sequence: TGTGCCAGTAGTATATCCCGGGACAGCTCCTACGAGCAGTACTTC.

This sequence joins TRBV18 and TRBJ2-1; D unresolved. Germline CDR1 and CDR2: KGHSH and LQKENI. V lost 1 base and J lost 4, with 5 bases in between. The length of the CDR3 is 13 residues. Here the CDR3 reads CASSPLEYNEQFF. The CDR3 region has the DNA TGTGCCAGCTCACCACTGGAGTACAATGAGCAGTTCTTC.

The gene calls are TRBV5-6 and TRBJ1-5, with D possibly being TRBD1 (5 bases). Deletions cut 0 bases from V and 3 bases from J, with 13 bases between. The CDR3 length is 16 residues. Germline CDR1 is SGHDT and CDR2 is YYEEEE. The CDR3 DNA reads as TGTGCCAGCAGCTTGGGGGGCAGGGCCAACAATCAGCCCCAGCATTTT. This gives the protein CASSLGGRANNQPQHF.

The rearrangement joins TRBV30 to TRBJ2-7, with 8 bases fitting TRBD1. This CDR3 comprises 12 residues. CDR1 and CDR2 (germline): GTSNPN, SVGIG (reference sequence). The trim removed 2 bases at V and 6 bases at J, leaving 3 bases unmatched. For the CDR3, the DNA is TGTGCCTGGAGTCATGGACAGGGCGAGCAGTACTTC. Its protein is CAWSHGQGEQYF.

This clone was picked up a small number of times. This sequence joins TRBV28 and TRBJ1-1; TRBD1 matches at 7 bases. V was pared by 2 bases and J by 7 bases, with 4 bases of the junction left unmatched. Germline values: CDR1 MDHEN, CDR2 SYDVKM. The CDR3 is 13 amino acids. CDR3 residues: CASSLTGTVEAFF. The CDR3 nucleotides read TGTGCCAGCAGTTTAACCGGGACAGTTGAAGCTTTCTTT.

The chain combines TRBV5-1 with TRBJ2-1; 8 bases line up with TRBD2. Germline V gene lookup returns CDR1 SGHRS and CDR2 YFSETQ. The length of the CDR3 is 17 residues. Trimming removed 3 bases from V and 6 bases from J; junction bases left unmatched: 14. The chain's CDR3 is CASSSDGAGGFPNEQFF. The CDR3 DNA sequence: TGCGCCAGCAGCTCCGACGGGGCGGGGGGCTTCCCCAATGAGCAGTTCTTC.

This chain joins TRBV25-1 and TRBJ2-4, with D uncertain. There are 15 residues in the CDR3. Trimming removed 5 bases from V and 0 bases from J, with 11 bases in between. The germline V gene has CDR1 MGHDK and CDR2 SYGVNS. CDR3 coding DNA: TGTGCCAGCAGTATGCCAGGCTTAGCCAAAAACATTCAGTACTTC. Translation gives CASSMPGLAKNIQYF.

The rearrangement links TRBV28 to TRBJ1-2, with 9 bases lining up with TRBD1. Germline V lookup: CDR1 MDHEN, CDR2 SYDVKM. The CDR3 is 15 residues long. V was clipped by 4 bases and J by 2 bases; unmatched bases: 5. The CDR3 DNA reads as TGTGCCAGCAGTTCCCGGGACAGGGTAAACTATGGCTACACCTTC. Translation: CASSSRDRVNYGYTF.

V is TRBV9 and J is TRBJ2-7; TRBD2 matches at 9 bases. CDR3 size: 15 residues. J lost 1 base, V lost 3 bases, and 5 bases had no gene match. Looked up from germline, CDR1 is SGDLS and CDR2 is YYNGEE. CDR3 amino acids: CASSGVAGVSYEQYF. The CDR3 DNA reads as TGTGCCAGCAGCGGGGTAGCGGGAGTGTCCTACGAGCAGTACTTC. Full variable domain (missing parts from reference TRBV9 and TRBJ2-7): DSGVTQTPKHLITATGQRVTLRCSPRSGDLSVYWYQQSLDQGLQFLIQYYNGEERAKGNILERFSAQQFPDLHSELNLSSLELGDSALYFCASSGVAGVSYEQYFGPGTRLTVT.

The rearrangement links TRBV5-6 to TRBJ2-5; possible D gene TRBD2, 5 bases. Trimming took 5 bases from V and 5 from J, leaving 13 bases between them. From germline, CDR1 is SGHDT and CDR2 YYEEEE. This CDR3 spans 13 amino acids. CDR3: CASRVGISETQYF. In DNA form, the CDR3 reads TGTGCCAGCAGAGTCGGGATTAGTGAGACCCAGTACTTC.

This chain joins TRBV4-3 and TRBJ2-4; no firm D call. The CDR3 spans 15 residues. Trimming removed 0 bases at V and 0 bases at J, with 6 bases between. Germline V CDR1 and CDR2: LGHNA, YSLEER. The DNA of the CDR3 is TGCGCCAGCAGCCAAGATATACTAGCCAAAAACATTCAGTACTTC. As protein: CASSQDILAKNIQYF.

The table lists this clone with a count of one. The V and J genes are TRBV7-3 and TRBJ2-3, with no clear D. This CDR3 region has 14 residues. Per the germline V gene, CDR1 is SGHTA and CDR2 is FQGTGA. Trimming took off 3 bases at V and 2 bases at J, with 9 bases between the two ends. The CDR3 region is CASSFLSNTDTQYF. CDR3 in DNA: TGTGCCAGCAGCTTTTTGTCTAACACAGATACGCAGTATTTT.

V usage is TRBV7-6 and J usage is TRBJ2-7; 7 bases match TRBD2. Germline V gene data show CDR1 as SGHVS and CDR2 as FNYEAQ. The V gene end was trimmed by 4 bases and the J gene end by 9 bases; junction bases not matched to a gene: 12. The CDR3 is 14 residues long. The CDR3 DNA reads TGTGCCAGCAGCTCCAAGCGGGATTTGGACGTGCAGTACTTC. Translated: CASSSKRDLDVQYF.

This chain joins TRBV7-2 and TRBJ2-7; TRBD1 matches at 12 bases. Germline CDR1 is SGHTA and CDR2 is FQGNSA. CDR3 length: 16 residues. Trimming took 5 bases from V and 6 from J; bases not matched to a gene: 11. The CDR3 DNA reads as TGTGCCAGCAGCCGCGATCCCGGGACAGGGGGCGGCGAGCAGTACTTC. It encodes CASSRDPGTGGGEQYF. Full variable domain (remainder filled in from reference TRBV7-2 and TRBJ2-7): GAGVSQSPSNKVTEKGKDVELRCDPISGHTALYWYRQSLGQGLEFLIYFQGNSAPDKSGLPSDRFSAERTGGSVSTLTIQRTQQEDSAVYLCASSRDPGTGGGEQYFGPGTRLTVT.

This clone has just a few counts. J is TRBJ1-1 and V is TRBV7-2; TRBD1 matches at 7 bases. With V trimmed by 5 bases and J by 6 bases, 9 bases remained unmatched. The CDR3 runs to 14 residues. The germline V gene has CDR1 SGHTA and CDR2 FQGNSA. The CDR3 bases are TGTGCCAGCAGCCCCCGGGACAGCCGGTCTGAAGCTTTCTTT. Translating it yields CASSPRDSRSEAFF.

The chain couples TRBV9 to TRBJ1-3; the D is unclear. Trimming removed 6 bases at V and 0 bases at J, with 13 bases between. The CDR3 contains 15 residues. Germline CDR1 and CDR2: SGDLS and YYNGEE. CDR3 in amino acids: CASKEGSSSGNTIYF. The DNA of the CDR3 is TGTGCCAGCAAGGAGGGATCGAGCTCTGGAAACACCATATATTTT.

The count of this clone is one. This sequence joins TRBV9 and TRBJ1-1, with 8 bases matching TRBD1. V gave up 3 bases and J gave up 6 bases; unmatched junction bases: 7. Per germline, CDR1 SGDLS and CDR2 YYNGEE. This CDR3 is built from 14 residues. The DNA of the CDR3 is TGTGCCAGCAGCGGACTAATGACAGGGGCTGAAGCTTTCTTT. Translated, it gives CASSGLMTGAEAFF. Full variable domain (outside the CDR3, taken from reference TRBV9 and TRBJ1-1): DSGVTQTPKHLITATGQRVTLRCSPRSGDLSVYWYQQSLDQGLQFLIQYYNGEERAKGNILERFSAQQFPDLHSELNLSSLELGDSALYFCASSGLMTGAEAFFGQGTRLTVV.

The rearrangement links TRBV25-1 to TRBJ1-2; weak D call: TRBD1 (5 bases). V lost 6 bases, J lost 2 bases, and 13 bases lay in between. This CDR3 spans 14 amino acids. Germline values: CDR1 MGHDK, CDR2 SYGVNS. The CDR3 region is CASRPGDLNYGYTF. Written as DNA, the CDR3 is TGTGCCAGCAGGCCGGGGGATCTGAACTATGGCTACACCTTC.

This chain uses TRBV5-4 with TRBJ2-3, with TRBD2 matching 11 bases. CDR1 and CDR2 from the germline V gene are SGHNT and YYREEE (reference sequence). V dropped 4 bases and J dropped 3; count of bases not matched to a gene: 7. The CDR3 totals 16 residues. In DNA form, the CDR3 reads TGTGCCAGCAGCGCGTCTAGCGGGGGGCGGACAGATACGCAGTATTTT. Its protein product is CASSASSGGRTDTQYF.

CDR3 region: CATFAVGFGYTF. The CDR3 DNA is TGTGCCACCTTCGCCGTGGGCTTTGGCTACACCTTC. The gene calls are TRBV19 and TRBJ1-2; no reliable D call. Germline V gives CDR1 LNHDA, CDR2 SQIVND (reference sequence). The CDR3 is 12 residues long. The V gene lost 10 bases and the J gene lost 7 bases, with 16 bases spanning the gap.

The rearrangement links TRBV7-2 to TRBJ1-5; a weak D match, TRBD1 (6 bases). Trimming shortened V by 2 bases and J by 1 base, and 12 bases separated the two germline ends. This CDR3 has 16 residues. Germline CDR1 is SGHTA and CDR2 is FQGNSA. The CDR3 protein is CASSLFGRGSNQPQHF. DNA of the CDR3: TGTGCCAGCAGCTTATTTGGCAGGGGCAGCAATCAGCCCCAGCATTTT.

The chain uses TRBV9 and TRBJ1-1, with a possible D match to TRBD1 (6 bases). V gave up 0 bases and J gave up 2 bases, with 14 bases separating them. Germline values: CDR1 SGDLS, CDR2 YYNGEE. The CDR3 sequence is 16 residues long. CDR3 nucleotide sequence: TGTGCCAGCAGCGTAGGCCCCGTACAGGGAAACACTGAAGCTTTCTTT. Amino acid sequence: CASSVGPVQGNTEAFF.

The rearrangement uses TRBV7-2 and TRBJ2-5, with TRBD2 identical over 12 bases. CDR1 SGHTA and CDR2 FQGNSA come from the germline V gene. The V gene end was trimmed by 7 bases and the J gene end by 5 bases; junction bases not matched to a gene: 5. The CDR3 extends over 14 amino acids. For the CDR3, the DNA is TGTGCCAGCACCCTAGCGGGGGGGCGGGAGACCCAGTACTTC. Protein product: CASTLAGGRETQYF. Filled out from reference TRBV7-2 and TRBJ2-5, the complete variable domain reads GAGVSQSPSNKVTEKGKDVELRCDPISGHTALYWYRQSLGQGLEFLIYFQGNSAPDKSGLPSDRFSAERTGGSVSTLTIQRTQQEDSAVYLCASTLAGGRETQYFGPGTRLLVL.

CDR3 DNA: TGTGCCTGGGGGGGCAGGGGGCGCCTCACTGAAGCTTTCTTT. Protein product: CAWGGRGRLTEAFF. The chain employs TRBV30 and TRBJ1-1; 8 bases match TRBD1. Trimming at V came to 5 bases and at J to 4 bases, leaving 9 bases not matched to a gene. Germline CDR1 is GTSNPN and CDR2 is SVGIG (reference sequence). The CDR3 length is 14 residues.

The genes are TRBV7-9 and TRBJ2-1; TRBD2 agrees at 8 bases. CDR3 length: 14 residues. CDR1 SEHNR and CDR2 FQNEAQ come from the germline V gene (reference sequence). J was trimmed by 8 bases and V by 5 bases; bases with no gene match: 8. The CDR3 loop reads CASSVSGVFDEQFF. DNA for the CDR3: TGTGCCAGCAGCGTTAGCGGGGTTTTTGATGAGCAGTTCTTC.

The chain has TRBV4-3 and TRBJ1-6; 8 positions match TRBD1. Germline V lookup: CDR1 LGHNA, CDR2 YSLEER. Trimming cost V 4 bases and J 7 bases; bases outside gene matches: 15. CDR3 size: 18 residues. For the CDR3, the DNA is TGCGCCAGCAGCCTCCTACCCCAGGGGGCCCCATCGAATTCACCCCTCCACTTT. This gives the protein CASSLLPQGAPSNSPLHF.

The chain is built from TRBV5-1 and TRBJ2-7; the D gene is possibly TRBD1 (5 bases). Per germline, CDR1 SGHRS and CDR2 YFSETQ. This CDR3 region has 14 residues. V lost 5 bases to trimming and J lost 0 bases, with 12 bases between them. CDR3 in DNA: TGCGCCAGCAGTAGGGGCCTCAGCTCCTACGAGCAGTACTTC. It yields the protein CASSRGLSSYEQYF. The whole variable domain, remainder taken from reference TRBV5-1 and TRBJ2-7, is KAGVTQTPRYLIKTRGQQVTLSCSPISGHRSVSWYQQTPGQGLQFLFEYFSETQRNKGNFPGRFSGRQFSNSRSEMNVSTLELGDSALYLCASSRGLSSYEQYFGPGTRLTVT.

This sequence joins TRBV5-4 and TRBJ1-4; 8 bases match TRBD1. Trimming removed 0 bases from V and 7 bases from J; junction bases left unmatched: 2. Germline assignment: CDR1 SGHNT and CDR2 YYREEE (reference sequence). There are 14 residues in the CDR3. The CDR3 DNA reads as TGTGCCAGCAGCTTGGCAGGGGGCGGTGAAAAACTGTTTTTT. Translation gives CASSLAGGGEKLFF. Complete variable domain (other parts from reference TRBV5-4 and TRBJ1-4): ETGVTQSPTHLIKTRGQQVTLRCSSQSGHNTVSWYQQALGQGPQFIFQYYREEENGRGNFPPRFSGLQFPNYSSELNVNALELDDSALYLCASSLAGGGEKLFFGSGTQLSVL.

The genes are TRBV28 and TRBJ2-1; 9 bases fit TRBD2. The J segment lost 3 bases and the V segment lost 2 bases, leaving 5 bases of the junction unmatched. This CDR3 spans 16 amino acids. Germline V gene data show CDR1 as MDHEN and CDR2 as SYDVKM. The CDR3 is CASSLGGGRDYNEQFF. The CDR3 DNA follows: TGTGCCAGCAGTTTAGGCGGCGGGAGGGACTACAATGAGCAGTTCTTC.